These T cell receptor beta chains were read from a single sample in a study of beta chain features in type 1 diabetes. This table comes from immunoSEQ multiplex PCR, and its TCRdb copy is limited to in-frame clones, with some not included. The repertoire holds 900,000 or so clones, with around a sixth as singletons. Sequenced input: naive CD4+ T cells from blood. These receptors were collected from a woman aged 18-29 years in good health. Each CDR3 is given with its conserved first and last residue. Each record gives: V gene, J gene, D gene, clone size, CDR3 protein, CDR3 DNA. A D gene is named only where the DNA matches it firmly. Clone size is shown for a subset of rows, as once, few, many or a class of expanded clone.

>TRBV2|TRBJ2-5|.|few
CASRVVNSRQETQYF
TGTGCCAGCAGAGTGGTGAACAGTAGGCAAGAGACCCAGTACTTC
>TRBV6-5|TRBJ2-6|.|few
CATHRLGSGANVLTF
TGTGCCACACACCGTTTGGGTTCTGGGGCCAACGTCCTGACTTTC
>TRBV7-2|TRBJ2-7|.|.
CASSIAYEQYF
TGTGCCAGCAGCATAGCCTACGAGCAGTACTTC
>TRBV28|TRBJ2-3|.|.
CASSLQGTDTQYF
TGTGCCAGCAGTTTACAGGGAACAGATACGCAGTATTTT
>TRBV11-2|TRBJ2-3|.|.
CASSLGADSTTDTQYF
TGTGCCAGCAGCTTAGGGGCGGATAGCACGACAGATACGCAGTATTTT
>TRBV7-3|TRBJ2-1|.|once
CASSSSAWQQVIDNEQFF
TGTGCCAGCAGCTCGAGCGCCTGGCAGCAGGTTATAGACAATGAGCAGTTCTTC
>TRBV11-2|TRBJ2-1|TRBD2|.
CASSEFSIAGPGDEQFF
TGTGCCAGCAGCGAATTCTCGATAGCGGGGCCCGGGGATGAGCAGTTCTTC
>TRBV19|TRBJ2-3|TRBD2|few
CASSYPNSGSGDTQYF
TGTGCCAGTTCATACCCCAATAGCGGGAGCGGTGATACGCAGTATTTT
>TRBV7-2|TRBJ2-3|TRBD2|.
CASSSTFPGLVTRTDTQYF
TGTGCCAGCAGCTCTACCTTCCCGGGACTAGTCACTCGCACAGATACGCAGTATTTT
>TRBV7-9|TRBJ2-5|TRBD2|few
CASSLLAGVAETQYF
TGTGCCAGCAGCTTACTAGCGGGAGTGGCAGAGACCCAGTACTTC
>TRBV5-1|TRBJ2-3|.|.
CASSLIPTDTQYF
TGCGCCAGCAGCTTGATTCCGACAGATACGCAGTATTTT
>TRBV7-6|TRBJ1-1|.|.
CASSLVGTGEAFF
TGTGCCAGCAGCTTAGTGGGCACTGGGGAGGCTTTCTTT
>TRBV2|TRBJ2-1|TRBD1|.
CASSEDRGRQFF
TGTGCCAGCAGCGAAGACAGGGGTAGGCAGTTCTTC
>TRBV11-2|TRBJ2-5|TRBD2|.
CASRILAGAGETQYF
TGTGCCAGCAGAATACTAGCGGGAGCCGGCGAGACCCAGTACTTC
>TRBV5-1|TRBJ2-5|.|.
CASSGGADGETQYF
TGCGCCAGCAGCGGCGGGGCGGACGGGGAGACCCAGTACTTC
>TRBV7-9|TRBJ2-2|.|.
CASSLSGGPGELFF
TGTGCCAGCAGCTTATCCGGGGGCCCCGGGGAGCTGTTTTTT
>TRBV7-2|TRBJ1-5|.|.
CASSLASGVGNQPQHF
TGTGCCAGCAGCTTAGCTAGTGGGGTGGGCAATCAGCCCCAGCATTTT
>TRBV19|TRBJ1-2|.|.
CASSISNSVPGYTF
TGTGCCAGTAGTATAAGTAATTCGGTTCCGGGCTACACCTTC
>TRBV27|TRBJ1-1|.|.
CASSPGRGTEAFF
TGTGCCAGCAGTCCCGGACGGGGGACTGAAGCTTTCTTT
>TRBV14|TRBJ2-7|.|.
CASSQVAGTSYYEQYF
TGTGCCAGCAGCCAAGTAGCCGGGACGTCTTACTACGAGCAGTACTTC
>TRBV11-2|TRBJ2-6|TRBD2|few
CASSQMRGRNSGANVLTF
TGTGCCAGCAGCCAGATGCGGGGGAGGAACTCTGGGGCCAACGTCCTGACTTTC
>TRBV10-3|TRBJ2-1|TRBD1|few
CAIKDPRGYNEQFF
TGTGCCATCAAGGACCCCAGGGGGTACAATGAGCAGTTCTTC
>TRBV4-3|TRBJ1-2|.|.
CASSQDGIGGYGYTF
TGCGCCAGCAGCCAAGATGGAATTGGCGGGTATGGCTACACCTTC
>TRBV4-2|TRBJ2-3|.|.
CASSRLVSSTDTQYF
TGTGCCAGCAGCCGGCTAGTGTCTAGCACAGATACGCAGTATTTT
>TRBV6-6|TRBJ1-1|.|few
CASSYSADGEAFF
TGTGCCAGCAGTTACTCTGCGGATGGGGAAGCTTTCTTT
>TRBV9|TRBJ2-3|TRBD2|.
CASSVAPSGSFADTQYF
TGTGCCAGCAGCGTAGCGCCTAGCGGGAGTTTCGCAGATACGCAGTATTTT
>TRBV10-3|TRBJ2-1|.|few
CAISESVGSNEQFF
TGTGCCATCAGTGAGTCGGTTGGCAGCAATGAGCAGTTCTTC
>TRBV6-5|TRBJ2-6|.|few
CASRPDGAGANVLTF
TGTGCCAGCAGACCCGACGGGGCTGGGGCCAACGTCCTGACTTTC
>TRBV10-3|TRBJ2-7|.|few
CAISESSKQYF
TGTGCCATCAGTGAGTCCTCCAAGCAGTACTTC
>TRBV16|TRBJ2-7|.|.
CASSQSAGYEQYF
TGTGCCAGCAGCCAATCGGCCGGTTACGAGCAGTACTTC
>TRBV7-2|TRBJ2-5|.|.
CASTVGQKETQYF
TGTGCCAGCACCGTCGGACAGAAAGAGACCCAGTACTTC
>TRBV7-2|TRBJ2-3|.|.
CASSLAVSRGTDTQYF
TGTGCCAGCAGCTTAGCAGTATCCCGGGGCACAGATACGCAGTATTTT
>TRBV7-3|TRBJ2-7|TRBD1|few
CASSFDRAERQYF
TGTGCCAGCAGCTTTGACAGGGCGGAGAGGCAGTACTTC
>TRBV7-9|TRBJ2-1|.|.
CASSPLQGPYNEQFF
TGTGCCAGCAGCCCCCTCCAGGGGCCGTACAATGAGCAGTTCTTC
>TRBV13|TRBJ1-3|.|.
CASSFGLGNTIYF
TGTGCCAGCAGCTTCGGGCTAGGAAACACCATATATTTT
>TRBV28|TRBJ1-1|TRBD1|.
CASSAPGQYTEAFF
TGTGCCAGCAGTGCACCGGGACAGTACACTGAAGCTTTCTTT
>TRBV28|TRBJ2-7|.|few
CASRTRRDTSYEQYF
TGTGCCAGCAGGACCCGACGGGACACATCCTACGAGCAGTACTTC
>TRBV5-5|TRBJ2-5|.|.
CASSLAPLETQYF
TGTGCCAGCAGCTTGGCACCATTGGAGACCCAGTACTTC
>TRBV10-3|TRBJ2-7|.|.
CAISNQGFEQYF
TGTGCCATCAGTAACCAGGGGTTCGAGCAGTACTTC
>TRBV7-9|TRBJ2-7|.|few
CASSLDIYEQYF
TGTGCCAGCAGCTTAGACATCTACGAGCAGTACTTC
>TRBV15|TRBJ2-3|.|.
CATSRVSGGTDTQYF
TGTGCCACCAGCAGAGTTAGCGGAGGCACAGATACGCAGTATTTT
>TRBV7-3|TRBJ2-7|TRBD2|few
CASSLFPVTSGSYEQYF
TGTGCCAGCAGCTTATTTCCAGTAACTAGCGGGAGTTACGAGCAGTACTTC
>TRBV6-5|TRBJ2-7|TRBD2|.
CASSTLAGGSEQYF
TGTGCCAGCAGTACTCTAGCGGGAGGGAGCGAGCAGTACTTC
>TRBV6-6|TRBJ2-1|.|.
CASSSGFRYNEQFF
TGTGCCAGCAGTAGTGGTTTCCGTTACAATGAGCAGTTCTTC
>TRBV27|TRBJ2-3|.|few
CASSKGLDTQYF
TGTGCCAGCAGTAAGGGTTTGGATACGCAGTATTTT
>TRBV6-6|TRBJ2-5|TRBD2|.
CASSYSLLAGNYF
TGTGCCAGCAGTTACTCGTTACTAGCGGGAAACTACTTC
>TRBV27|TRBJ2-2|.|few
CASSLSRAGELFF
TGTGCCAGCAGTTTATCTAGGGCCGGGGAGCTGTTTTTT
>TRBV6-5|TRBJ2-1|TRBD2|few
CASSYSGMSSYNEQFF
TGTGCCAGCAGTTACAGCGGGATGTCCTCCTACAATGAGCAGTTCTTC
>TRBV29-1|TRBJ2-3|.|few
CSASTDTQYF
TGCAGCGCGTCCACAGATACGCAGTATTTT
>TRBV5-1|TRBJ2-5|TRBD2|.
CASSVTSVQETQYF
TGCGCCAGCAGCGTAACTAGCGTCCAAGAGACCCAGTACTTC
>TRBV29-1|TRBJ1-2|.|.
CSVVANYGYTF
TGCAGCGTTGTAGCTAACTATGGCTACACCTTC
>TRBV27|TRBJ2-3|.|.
CASSLLDRTDTQYF
TGTGCCAGCAGTTTATTGGACCGCACAGATACGCAGTATTTT
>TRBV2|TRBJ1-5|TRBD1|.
CASSGAGGNQPQHF
TGTGCCAGCAGCGGGGCAGGGGGAAATCAGCCCCAGCATTTT